This T cell receptor beta chain originates from a study of blood T cell repertoires in COVID-19. At the level of the study: Samples came from the United States, Italy and Spain, spanning acute and convalescent COVID-19.

Per the original data handling: It was from reference gene primer amplification that nucleated cell counts were estimated. Sequenced by immunoSEQ multiplex PCR; TCRdb stores in-frame clones only, minus some. The D gene and trimming were derived from the DNA, and the V and J assignments and clone size from that table. This repertoire shows hundreds of thousands of clones, roughly 89% found once; its top ten account for roughly a tenth. Participants reported their clinical history, and cohort assignment relied on those reports. The source is a woman in her forties or fifties who had recovered from COVID-19. The sequenced sample consisted of PBMCs or T cells enriched from blood (not recorded which).

CDR3 amino acids: CASSPGAAEKLFF. In DNA form, the CDR3 reads TGTGCCAGCTCACCTGGGGCAGCAGAAAAACTGTTTTTT. The chain combines TRBV18 with TRBJ1-4; D might be TRBD1 (5 bases). Germline CDR1 KGHSH, CDR2 LQKENI. The CDR3 is 13 amino acids. Trimming left V 3 bases short and J 8 bases short, with 10 bases between.